Following are 10 T cell receptor beta chains from one sample sequenced in a study of CD8+ T cells in alopecia areata. Stated treatment: oral pan-JAK inhibitor, 5-10 mg twice daily. RNA extraction was followed by reverse transcription into cDNA, which acted as the sequencing template. Only in-frame clones appear in the TCRdb table, and some are missing; sequencing was by immunoSEQ multiplex PCR. The data show 170,000 or so clones, around 50% seen once. The sequences come from CD8+ T cells sorted from blood, collected at week 24, from a patient treated with tofacitinib. The receptors here all came from a human donor with alopecia areata.

V gene TRBV6-1 combines with J gene TRBJ2-4; D could derive from TRBD1 or TRBD2 (5 bases each). Germline V gene data show CDR1 as MNHNS and CDR2 as SASEGT. The CDR3 length is 16 residues. Trimming cost V 4 bases and J 1 base, with 14 bases left between them. The CDR3: CASSGGWAKAKNIQYF. CDR3 nucleotides: TGTGCCAGCAGTGGGGGGTGGGCTAAGGCCAAAAACATTCAGTACTTC.

J is TRBJ2-1 and V is TRBV4-2; 8 bases are shared with TRBD2. This CDR3 contains 17 residues. Germline values: CDR1 LGHNA, CDR2 YNFKEQ. With V trimmed by 0 bases and J by 7 bases, 11 bases remained unmatched. The CDR3, as DNA: TGTGCCAGCAGCCAAGATCTATCAGGACTAGCATATAATGAGCAGTTCTTC. Translating gives CASSQDLSGLAYNEQFF.

The V and J genes are TRBV19 and TRBJ1-4; tentative D call: TRBD1 (5 bases). Per the germline V gene, CDR1 is LNHDA and CDR2 is SQIVND (reference sequence). The CDR3 has 14 residues. Trimming removed 7 bases at V and 2 bases at J, with 11 bases between. The CDR3 loop reads CASTTWGTNEKLFF. DNA of the CDR3: TGTGCCAGTACTACGTGGGGGACTAATGAAAAACTGTTTTTT.

This clone was counted only a few times. CDR3 in DNA: TGCAGCGCCCGAGGGGGGGACGGTTGGTTCGAGCAGTACTTC. Residues: CSARGGDGWFEQYF. The chain employs TRBV29-1 and TRBJ2-7; D perhaps matches TRBD2 (7 bases). Germline V gene sequence: CDR1 SQVTM, CDR2 ANQGSEA. The germline V and J ends were trimmed by 7 bases and 6 bases, with 22 bases remaining between them. This CDR3 has 14 residues.

This clone has just a few counts. The V gene is TRBV27, the J gene TRBJ1-2; a possible D gene is TRBD1 (6 bases). Germline assignment: CDR1 MNHEY and CDR2 SMNVEV (reference sequence). This CDR3 is 12 amino acids long. Trimming left V 7 bases short and J 7 bases short, with 13 bases between. The DNA for the CDR3 is TGTGCCAGCACCGACCTCAGGGGTGGCTACACCTTC. Residues: CASTDLRGGYTF.

A single count supports this clone. The chain recombines TRBV20-1 with TRBJ1-2; D is undetermined. CDR1 is DFQATT and CDR2 is SNEGSKA in the germline V gene (reference sequence). Trimming took off 7 bases at V and 4 bases at J, with 10 bases between the two ends. The CDR3 is 11 amino acids. The CDR3 region has the DNA TGCAGTGGGTGGGGTATCTATGGCTACACCTTC. Its protein is CSGWGIYGYTF.

This chain connects TRBV9 to TRBJ2-1, with 7 bases fitting TRBD2. Losses at the gene ends were 0 bases for V and 5 bases for J; bases not matched to a gene: 5. The length of the CDR3 is 15 residues. The V gene's germline CDR1 is SGDLS and CDR2 YYNGEE. CDR3 nucleotides: TGTGCCAGCAGCGTAGCCGGGGGGTTAAACAATGAGCAGTTCTTC. It specifies CASSVAGGLNNEQFF.

This chain links TRBV30 with TRBJ2-3, with unresolved D. V dropped 2 bases and J dropped 1 base, with 10 bases sitting between them. Germline CDR1 reads GTSNPN; CDR2 reads SVGIG (reference sequence). The CDR3 extends over 14 amino acids. CDR3 protein: CAWSWSTGTDTQYF. The CDR3, as DNA: TGTGCCTGGAGTTGGTCGACCGGCACAGATACGCAGTATTTT. Variable domain in full (rest from reference TRBV30 and TRBJ2-3): SQTIHQWPATLVQPVGSPLSLECTVEGTSNPNLYWYRQAAGRGLQLLFYSVGIGQISSEVPQNLSASRPQDRQFILSSKKLLLSDSGFYLCAWSWSTGTDTQYFGPGTRLTVL.

V is TRBV2 and J is TRBJ1-1; no clear D gene. V was shortened by 9 bases and J by 0 bases, with 17 bases between the two germline ends. This CDR3 has 15 amino acids. The germline gives CDR1 SNHLY, CDR2 FYNNEI. CDR3 nucleotides: TGTGCCAGAGAGAGAAACGGGAGGGTGAACACTGAAGCTTTCTTT. Translated, it gives CARERNGRVNTEAFF. The entire variable domain, with the rest obtained from reference TRBV2 and TRBJ1-1, is as follows: EPEVTQTPSHQVTQMGQEVILRCVPISNHLYFYWYRQILGQKVEFLVSFYNNEISEKSEIFDDQFSVERPDGSNFTLKIRSTKLEDSAMYFCARERNGRVNTEAFFGQGTRLTVV.

This sequence joins TRBV7-9 and TRBJ1-2; TRBD1 aligns across 10 bases. CDR1 is SEHNR, CDR2 FQNEAQ, per germline (reference sequence). This CDR3 has 16 amino acids. The J segment lost 8 bases and the V segment lost 3 bases, leaving 12 bases of the junction unmatched. In DNA, the CDR3 is TGTGCCAGCAGCTTGGTGACAGGGGGCGCAAATTTAGGCTACACCTTC. This encodes CASSLVTGGANLGYTF.